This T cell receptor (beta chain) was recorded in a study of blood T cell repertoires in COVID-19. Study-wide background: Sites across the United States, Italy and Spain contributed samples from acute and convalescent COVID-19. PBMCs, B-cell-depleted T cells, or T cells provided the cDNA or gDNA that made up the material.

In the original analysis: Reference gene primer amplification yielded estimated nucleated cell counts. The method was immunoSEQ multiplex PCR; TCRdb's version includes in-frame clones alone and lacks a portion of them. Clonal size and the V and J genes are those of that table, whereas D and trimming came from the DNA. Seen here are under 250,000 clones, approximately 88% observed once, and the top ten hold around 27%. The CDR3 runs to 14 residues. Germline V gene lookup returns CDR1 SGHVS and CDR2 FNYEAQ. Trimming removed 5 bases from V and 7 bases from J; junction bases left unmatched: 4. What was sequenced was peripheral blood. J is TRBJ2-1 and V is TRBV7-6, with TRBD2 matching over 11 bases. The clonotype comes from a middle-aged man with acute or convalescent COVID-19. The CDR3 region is CASSTSGRGNEQFF. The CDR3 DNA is TGTGCCAGCAGCACTAGCGGGAGAGGAAATGAGCAGTTCTTC.